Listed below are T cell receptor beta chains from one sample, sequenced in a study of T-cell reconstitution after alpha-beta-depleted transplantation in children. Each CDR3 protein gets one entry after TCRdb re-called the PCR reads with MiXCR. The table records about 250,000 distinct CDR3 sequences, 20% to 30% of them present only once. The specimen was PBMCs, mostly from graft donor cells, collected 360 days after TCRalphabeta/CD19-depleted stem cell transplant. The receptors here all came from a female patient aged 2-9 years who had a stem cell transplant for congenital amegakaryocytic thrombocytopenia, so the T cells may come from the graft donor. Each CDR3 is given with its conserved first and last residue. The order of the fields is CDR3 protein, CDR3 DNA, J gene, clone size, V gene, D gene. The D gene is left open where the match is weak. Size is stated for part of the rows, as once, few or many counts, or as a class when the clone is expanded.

cdr3_aa: CSATGTPIYEQYF
cdr3_nt: TGCAGTGCTACCGGGACTCCGATCTACGAGCAGTACTTC
j_call: TRBJ2-7
clone_size: .
v_call: TRBV20-1
d_call: .

cdr3_aa: CASSFSSGTGLHEQYF
cdr3_nt: TGTGCCAGCAGCTTTTCCTCCGGGACAGGGCTTCACGAGCAGTACTTC
j_call: TRBJ2-7
clone_size: .
v_call: TRBV7-8
d_call: TRBD1

cdr3_aa: CSATAGTSGYEQYF
cdr3_nt: TGCAGTGCTACCGCCGGGACTAGCGGCTACGAGCAGTACTTC
j_call: TRBJ2-7
clone_size: few
v_call: TRBV20-1
d_call: TRBD2

cdr3_aa: CAWSPGQNTGELFF
cdr3_nt: TGTGCCTGGAGTCCAGGGCAAAACACCGGGGAGCTGTTTTTT
j_call: TRBJ2-2
clone_size: .
v_call: TRBV30
d_call: .

cdr3_aa: CASSREARTSGTYEQYF
cdr3_nt: TGTGCCAGCAGCCGCGAAGCCCGGACTAGCGGTACCTACGAGCAGTACTTC
j_call: TRBJ2-7
clone_size: .
v_call: TRBV4-2
d_call: TRBD2

cdr3_aa: CASRQGGAGELFF
cdr3_nt: TGTGCCTCCCGACAGGGGGGAGCCGGGGAGCTGTTTTTT
j_call: TRBJ2-2
clone_size: .
v_call: TRBV6-2/TRBV6-3
d_call: TRBD1

cdr3_aa: CSALLPGQANQPQHF
cdr3_nt: TGCAGTGCTCTTCTCCCGGGACAGGCAAATCAGCCCCAGCATTTT
j_call: TRBJ1-5
clone_size: few
v_call: TRBV20-1
d_call: TRBD1

cdr3_aa: CATSPGGPGTSGWTQYF
cdr3_nt: TGTGCCACCAGCCCCGGGGGTCCCGGGACTAGCGGATGGACGCAGTATTTT
j_call: TRBJ2-3
clone_size: .
v_call: TRBV15
d_call: TRBD2

cdr3_aa: CASSRLAGGGQETQYF
cdr3_nt: TGTGCCAGCAGCCGACTAGCGGGCGGGGGCCAAGAGACCCAGTACTTC
j_call: TRBJ2-5
clone_size: .
v_call: TRBV3-1
d_call: TRBD2

cdr3_aa: CASSTGAINQPQHF
cdr3_nt: TGTGCCAGCAGTACAGGGGCCATCAATCAGCCCCAGCATTTT
j_call: TRBJ1-5
clone_size: many
v_call: TRBV28
d_call: TRBD1

cdr3_aa: CASPGPSSVPKNIQYF
cdr3_nt: TGTGCCAGCCCCGGTCCTAGTAGCGTTCCCAAAAACATTCAGTACTTC
j_call: TRBJ2-4
clone_size: .
v_call: TRBV9
d_call: .

cdr3_aa: CASSQTANPFNSNQPQHF
cdr3_nt: TGTGCCAGCAGCCAAACAGCGAACCCCTTTAATAGCAATCAGCCCCAGCATTTT
j_call: TRBJ1-5
clone_size: .
v_call: TRBV6-1
d_call: .

cdr3_aa: CASSQDHRGWETQYF
cdr3_nt: TGCGCCAGCAGCCAAGATCATAGGGGTTGGGAGACCCAGTACTTC
j_call: TRBJ2-5
clone_size: .
v_call: TRBV4-3
d_call: .

cdr3_aa: CAGPPGTYNEQFF
cdr3_nt: TGTGCCGGACCCCCCGGGACATACAATGAGCAGTTCTTC
j_call: TRBJ2-1
clone_size: .
v_call: TRBV2
d_call: .

cdr3_aa: CASSLWTGVFPEETQYF
cdr3_nt: TGTGCCAGCAGCTTGTGGACAGGGGTATTTCCCGAAGAGACCCAGTACTTC
j_call: TRBJ2-5
clone_size: few
v_call: TRBV7-6
d_call: TRBD1

cdr3_aa: CASSGWTGTDTQYF
cdr3_nt: TGTGCCAGCAGTGGATGGACAGGCACAGATACGCAGTATTTT
j_call: TRBJ2-3
clone_size: .
v_call: TRBV2
d_call: .

cdr3_aa: CASSPSPSGNTIYF
cdr3_nt: TGTGCCAGCAGCCCTAGTCCCTCTGGAAACACCATATATTTT
j_call: TRBJ1-3
clone_size: few
v_call: TRBV7-8
d_call: .

cdr3_aa: CASSLEPGLETQYF
cdr3_nt: TGTGCCAGCAGCTTGGAACCGGGTTTGGAGACCCAGTACTTC
j_call: TRBJ2-5
clone_size: few
v_call: TRBV5-6
d_call: .

cdr3_aa: CSATRTAVTEAFF
cdr3_nt: TGCAGCGCCACTAGGACAGCGGTCACTGAAGCTTTCTTT
j_call: TRBJ1-1
clone_size: many
v_call: TRBV29-1
d_call: .

cdr3_aa: CASSYGGSYEQYF
cdr3_nt: TGTGCCAGCAGTTACGGCGGTTCCTACGAGCAGTACTTC
j_call: TRBJ2-7
clone_size: many
v_call: TRBV6-2/TRBV6-3
d_call: .

cdr3_aa: CASRTGTASYEQYF
cdr3_nt: TGTGCCAGCAGAACCGGGACGGCCTCCTACGAGCAGTACTTC
j_call: TRBJ2-7
clone_size: .
v_call: TRBV28
d_call: .

cdr3_aa: CAWGTQYVLFF
cdr3_nt: TGTGCCTGGGGAACTCAGTACGTGCTGTTCTTC
j_call: TRBJ2-1
clone_size: .
v_call: TRBV30
d_call: .

cdr3_aa: CASSLSDVDTQYF
cdr3_nt: TGTGCCAGCAGTTTGTCAGACGTAGATACGCAGTATTTT
j_call: TRBJ2-3
clone_size: .
v_call: TRBV27
d_call: .

cdr3_aa: CASSSTGPRNF
cdr3_nt: TGTGCCAGCAGTTCTACAGGGCCACGTAACTTC
j_call: TRBJ2-5
clone_size: many
v_call: TRBV28
d_call: .

cdr3_aa: CASSQDDNTANYGYTF
cdr3_nt: TGCGCCAGCAGCCAAGATGATAATACAGCTAACTATGGCTACACCTTC
j_call: TRBJ1-2
clone_size: .
v_call: TRBV4-3
d_call: .

cdr3_aa: CASSPTGSDNSPLHF
cdr3_nt: TGTGCCAGCAGTCCGACAGGGAGCGATAATTCACCCCTCCACTTT
j_call: TRBJ1-6
clone_size: .
v_call: TRBV28
d_call: TRBD1

cdr3_aa: CARARGAYNEQFF
cdr3_nt: TGTGCCAGGGCCAGGGGGGCCTACAATGAGCAGTTCTTC
j_call: TRBJ2-1
clone_size: .
v_call: TRBV12-3/TRBV12-4
d_call: .

cdr3_aa: CASSQDGGWSNQPQHF
cdr3_nt: TGCGCCAGCAGCCAAGATGGAGGGTGGAGCAATCAGCCCCAGCATTTT
j_call: TRBJ1-5
clone_size: few
v_call: TRBV4-1
d_call: .

cdr3_aa: CASSLEGLGGETQYF
cdr3_nt: TGCGCCAGCAGCTTGGAGGGTCTGGGGGGAGAGACCCAGTACTTC
j_call: TRBJ2-5
clone_size: once
v_call: TRBV5-1
d_call: .

cdr3_aa: CASSLAEGNEQFF
cdr3_nt: TGTGCCAGCAGCCTAGCTGAAGGTAATGAGCAGTTCTTC
j_call: TRBJ2-1
clone_size: many
v_call: TRBV11-2
d_call: .

cdr3_aa: CASSQWAGYNEQFF
cdr3_nt: TGTGCCAGCAGCCAGTGGGCAGGGTACAATGAGCAGTTCTTC
j_call: TRBJ2-1
clone_size: .
v_call: TRBV11-2
d_call: .

cdr3_aa: CASSPPREPNEQFF
cdr3_nt: TGTGCCAGCTCTCCACCAAGGGAACCCAATGAGCAGTTCTTC
j_call: TRBJ2-1
clone_size: .
v_call: TRBV18
d_call: .

cdr3_aa: CASSLVPSGRMFSTDTQYF
cdr3_nt: TGTGCCAGCAGCTTAGTACCCAGCGGGAGGATGTTCAGCACAGATACGCAGTATTTT
j_call: TRBJ2-3
clone_size: .
v_call: TRBV13
d_call: TRBD2

cdr3_aa: CASSGGGGSGEKLFF
cdr3_nt: TGTGCCAGCAGTGGAGGGGGGGGCTCGGGTGAAAAACTGTTTTTT
j_call: TRBJ1-4
clone_size: few
v_call: TRBV2
d_call: .

cdr3_aa: CATSRDPLTSYEQYF
cdr3_nt: TGTGCCACCAGCAGAGATCCCCTTACCTCCTACGAGCAGTACTTC
j_call: TRBJ2-7
clone_size: few
v_call: TRBV15
d_call: .

cdr3_aa: CASSRTPSSGANVLTF
cdr3_nt: TGTGCCAGCAGCCGGACACCCAGCTCTGGGGCCAACGTCCTGACTTTC
j_call: TRBJ2-6
clone_size: few
v_call: TRBV3-1
d_call: .

cdr3_aa: CASSEGKGNQPQHF
cdr3_nt: TGCGCCAGCAGCGAAGGGAAGGGGAATCAGCCCCAGCATTTT
j_call: TRBJ1-5
clone_size: .
v_call: TRBV5-1
d_call: .

cdr3_aa: CAPRDSYTYEQYF
cdr3_nt: TGTGCCCCCCGGGACAGTTATACCTACGAGCAGTACTTC
j_call: TRBJ2-7
clone_size: .
v_call: TRBV15
d_call: TRBD1

cdr3_aa: CASSAGRYKETQYF
cdr3_nt: TGTGCCAGCAGTGCGGGACGGTACAAAGAGACCCAGTACTTC
j_call: TRBJ2-5
clone_size: .
v_call: TRBV12-3/TRBV12-4
d_call: .

cdr3_aa: CASSTLRSRGTDTQYF
cdr3_nt: TGTGCCAGCAGCACCCTTCGAAGTAGGGGCACAGATACGCAGTATTTT
j_call: TRBJ2-3
clone_size: .
v_call: TRBV9
d_call: .

cdr3_aa: CASSQAGDEQFF
cdr3_nt: TGTGCCAGCAGTCAAGCGGGGGATGAGCAGTTCTTC
j_call: TRBJ2-1
clone_size: many
v_call: TRBV3-1
d_call: TRBD2

cdr3_aa: CASSVGGLNTGELFF
cdr3_nt: TGCGCCAGCAGCGTCGGGGGCCTGAACACCGGGGAGCTGTTTTTT
j_call: TRBJ2-2
clone_size: many
v_call: TRBV5-1
d_call: .

cdr3_aa: CASSDTQGGNYGYTF
cdr3_nt: TGTGCCAGCAGTGATACGCAGGGAGGGAACTATGGCTACACCTTC
j_call: TRBJ1-2
clone_size: .
v_call: TRBV25-1
d_call: .

cdr3_aa: CASSLQRSGPLRETQYF
cdr3_nt: TGTGCCAGCAGCCTTCAGCGCTCGGGGCCCCTTAGGGAGACCCAGTACTTC
j_call: TRBJ2-5
clone_size: few
v_call: TRBV7-2
d_call: .

cdr3_aa: CASSQDLGGNTIYF
cdr3_nt: TGCGCCAGCAGCCAAGATTTGGGGGGAAACACCATATATTTT
j_call: TRBJ1-3
clone_size: .
v_call: TRBV4-1
d_call: .

cdr3_aa: CASSSTGRVLEQYF
cdr3_nt: TGTGCCAGCAGCTCGACAGGGAGGGTCCTCGAGCAGTACTTC
j_call: TRBJ2-7
clone_size: .
v_call: TRBV7-2
d_call: .

cdr3_aa: CASSFVTSGRGKNIQYF
cdr3_nt: TGTGCCAGCAGCTTCGTGACTAGCGGGAGGGGCAAAAACATTCAGTACTTC
j_call: TRBJ2-4
clone_size: .
v_call: TRBV7-2
d_call: TRBD2

cdr3_aa: CASSPGQMNTEAFF
cdr3_nt: TGTGCCAGCTCACCAGGACAGATGAACACTGAAGCTTTCTTT
j_call: TRBJ1-1
clone_size: many
v_call: TRBV18
d_call: .